Sequencing of this TCR beta chain was carried out in a study of Tregs in tolerant kidney transplant recipients. Study in general: Mixed chimerism was transient after nonmyeloablative marrow transplants from related graft donors.

Assay used: immunoSEQ multiplex PCR; TCRdb lists only in-frame clones, some missing. This table holds 90,000 to 130,000 clones, 90% found once. V was pared by 4 bases and J by 0 bases, with 6 bases between. The CDR3 runs 13 residues. Germline CDR1 and CDR2: SGHDT and YYEEEE. The sequenced sample was CD4+ T cells from blood, obtained before the transplant. The chain uses TRBV5-6 and TRBJ2-3; D ambiguous. This sequence originates from a human donor who received a combined kidney and bone marrow transplant. The CDR3 spells CASSRSSTDTQYF. The CDR3 DNA reads as TGTGCCAGCAGCCGTTCTAGCACAGATACGCAGTATTTT.